This TCR beta chain was retrieved from a study of shared clonotypes between healthy human individuals. Study results and limitations: Memory subsets had estimated richness that was generally smaller than that of naive subsets. In contrast to clonotypes shared by all four donors, non-shared clonotypes had lower generation probabilities.

Repertoires were generated with immunoSEQ multiplex PCR, while TCRdb's copy carries only in-frame clones and drops some. Here the sample spans about 1.1 million clones, roughly 77% being singletons. Donors comprised only Caucasian adults living in Nashville, Tennessee. With respect to this clone: Its antigen is unidentified.

The sequence was obtained from a man aged 18 to 30 in good health. Some clones in this sample may be carry-over from other donors' samples. The sample comprised memory CD4+ T cells from PBMCs. Subset indicated: CD45RA-negative fraction.

This CDR3 is CASSPHLSRVGETQYF. CDR3 bases: TGTGCCAGCAGCCCACACCTCAGCAGGGTGGGGGAGACCCAGTACTTC. The chain is built from TRBV7-9 and TRBJ2-5, with D possibly TRBD1 on 5 matching bases. The CDR3 is 16 residues long. CDR1 is SEHNR, CDR2 FQNEAQ, per germline (reference sequence). V was trimmed by 5 bases and J by 5 bases, leaving 21 bases between them.